The text below deals with one T cell receptor (beta chain). Its antigen is currently not known. Base-call qualities are not available, and no considerably larger clone is one nucleotide away. This record belongs to a study of blood T cell repertoires in COVID-19 (dated by TCRdb to 2018 to 2021). For context, the study as a whole: Samples covering the acute and convalescent phases of COVID-19 were provided by collaborators in the United States, Italy and Spain. Sample metadata almost always included a de-identified subject ID, COVID-19 status, age in years and sex. The samples were drawn from two sources: the first 160 participants of the ongoing ImmuneRACE study, and over 1,000 subjects contributed by 6 global collaborators. The prospective study material was composed of cDNA or gDNA derived from T cells, B-cell-depleted T cells, or PBMCs. Subjects who had been exposed to COVID-19, were actively infected with it, or had recovered from it provided the deeply sampled blood TCRbeta repertoires that made up the dataset. Where HLA class I and class II types were available, the types were taken from metadata supplied by the sample provider, not from assay-based typing. The repertoires were released in a freely available public database meant as a resource for research on the immune response to SARS-CoV-2.

Another Seattle source contributed samples from volunteer blood donors who had recovered from COVID-19. Whole blood was collected in K2EDTA tubes by collaborating institutions according to the institutions' own protocols. Collaborator samples were shipped for TCRbeta analysis as frozen whole blood, isolated PBMCs, or DNA extracted from either sample type. On the study overall, not on this receptor specifically: Clinical and demographic metadata were provided uncurated, with the amount varying by source and participant.

The immunoSEQ Assay, a bias-controlled multiplex PCR, was used to amplify TCRbeta CDR3 regions from genomic DNA. In the original analysis: Nucleated cell counts per sample were estimated from amplification of reference gene primers within the assay. To quantify the absolute abundance of each unique TCRbeta CDR3 rearrangement, sequence reads were collapsed and filtered. For each sample, productive Simpson clonality was calculated as the square root of Simpson's diversity index across productive rearrangements. This immuneACCESS table, as held by TCRdb, lists in-frame sequences with V and J called but not all clones. Of the missing ones, under half trace to an unresolved V gene in checked studies; the others have no known cause. V, J and clone size reflect that table, while D and trimming were determined from the DNA. This sample lists approximately 170,000 clones; approximately 85% were detected once. The ten largest clones add up to roughly 1.1% of the sample.

What was sequenced was peripheral blood. The TCR was taken from a man between 60 and 75 years old who had recovered from COVID-19.

The DNA sequence is TGTGCCAGCAGTTACTCCGGGCCAACGGGGCAAGAGACCCAGTACTTC. It encodes CASSYSGPTGQETQYF. The rearranged chain carries TRBV7-9 and TRBJ2-5, and possibly TRBD2, on 5 matching bases. Trimming takes 6 bases from V and 2 bases from J, and the germline ends sit 19 bases apart. In the germline V gene (reference sequence), CDR1 corresponds to SEHNR and CDR2 to FQNEAQ. The CDR3 runs 16 residues from the cysteine to the phenylalanine. The CDR3 DNA has 48 bases and is translated from base 1.